This TCR beta chain was observed in a study of cytomegalovirus exposure and HLA in healthy donors. Overall study results and limits: Some V segments (TRBV6-2 and TRBV6-3 among them) were excluded as indistinguishable. The dataset shows that most TCR sequences were rare, while some public TCRs occurred in many donors. Across HLA loci, a later analysis found differing TCR association rates, with DRB1 most and HLA-C fewest. Versus the approximately 720-donor mean, an Asian-associated ancestry cluster reportedly showed fewer N-insertions in a later analysis.

This PCR relied on a set of 60 Vbeta primers and 13 Jbeta primers. Clones were read by immunoSEQ multiplex PCR, and TCRdb kept only the in-frame ones, dropping some. The sample table sets out some 51,000 clones. Trimming pared 1 base from V and 2 bases from J, leaving 12 bases between. The germline V gene has CDR1 SGHAT and CDR2 FQDESV (reference sequence). The CDR3 has 16 residues. Measured by frequency, this clone is medium-sized. Its antigen is as yet unknown. The origin of this receptor is a man in his forties in good health and CMV-seropositive. V usage is TRBV11-1 and J usage is TRBJ2-1; TRBD2 might be the D (5 bases). Sequencing was carried out using PBMCs. The CDR3 DNA reads as TGTGCCAGCAGCTTAGGGACTCAGCCCCCCTACAATGAGCAGTTCTTC. Its translation is CASSLGTQPPYNEQFF.